This T cell receptor beta chain was sequenced in a study of blood T cell repertoires in COVID-19. At the level of the study: The United States, Italy and Spain supplied acute and convalescent COVID-19 samples. Sample material is recorded as cDNA or gDNA derived from T cells, B-cell-depleted T cells, or PBMCs.

After removal of 5 bases from V and 0 bases from J, the junction contained 4 bases not matched to a gene. The CDR3 has 15 amino acids. Germline assignment: CDR1 LNHDA and CDR2 SQIVND (reference sequence). This clone was seen only once. TCRdb's copy holds only in-frame clones and misses some; the assay was immunoSEQ multiplex PCR. There are tens of thousands of clones in the sample; roughly 88% occur only once, and roughly 5.6% lies in the top ten. This TCR was recovered from a human donor in a cohort sampled during active COVID-19. The sequenced material came from peripheral blood. The chain uses TRBV19 and TRBJ2-3; the match to TRBD2 covers 8 bases. The CDR3 reads CASSLTSGSTDTQYF. The CDR3 DNA sequence: TGTGCCAGTAGTCTAACTAGCGGTAGCACAGATACGCAGTATTTT.